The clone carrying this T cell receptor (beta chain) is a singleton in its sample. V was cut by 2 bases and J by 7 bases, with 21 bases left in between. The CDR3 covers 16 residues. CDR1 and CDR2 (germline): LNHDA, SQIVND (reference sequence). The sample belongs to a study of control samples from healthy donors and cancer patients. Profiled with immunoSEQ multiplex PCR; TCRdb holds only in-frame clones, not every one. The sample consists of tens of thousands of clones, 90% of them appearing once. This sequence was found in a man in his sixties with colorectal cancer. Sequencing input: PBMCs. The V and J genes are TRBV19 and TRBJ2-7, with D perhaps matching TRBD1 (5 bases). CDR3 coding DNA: TGTGCCAGTAGTATATCTCAGGGAACACCGAAGAGGGAGCAGTACTTC. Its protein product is CASSISQGTPKREQYF.